This TCR beta chain was sequenced for a study of STAT5B mutations in CD4+ large granular lymphocyte leukemia (dated 2022 in TCRdb). Study-level background: Among healthy controls, the CDR3 'QG' motif was associated with a particular HLA allele. The study compared the TCRbeta repertoires of patients with CD4+ T-cell large granular lymphocyte leukemia against those of healthy blood donors. Flow cytometry on FACSCanto II or FACSVerse confirmed that purified fractions exceeded 95% purity among lymphocytes. What the study reported, not specific to this receptor: TRBV06-family usage was enriched among the top patient clones (8/27) compared with healthy controls (2/35). The data were not HLA-matched, and the relatively small sample size could explain the higher clonality seen in CD4+ compared with CD8+ T-LGLL. Greater clonality appeared to be present in CD4-sorted patient repertoires than in healthy CD4+ repertoires, and the difference was retained after the putative leukemic clones were removed. Main leukemic clonotypes were private to each patient, although roughly 26% appeared at low frequency in other patients' non-leukemic repertoires.

Inclusive of the bounding cysteine and phenylalanine, the CDR3 is 15 residues long. The retained sequence is limited to the CDR3, 45 bases, with the frame set at the first base. V loses 4 bases at its end and J loses 4 bases; junction bases beyond the gene matches: 3. Per the germline V gene, SNHLY is the CDR1 and FYNNEI is the CDR2. Healthy controls were 35 to 40 blood donors whose buffy coats came from the Finnish Red Cross blood service. All TCR-sequenced material derived from peripheral blood: patient blood samples and healthy donor buffy coats. Peripheral blood mononuclear cells were isolated by Ficoll-Hypaque gradient centrifugation. CD4+ cells were magnetically purified from the buffy coats of healthy controls. Genomic DNA was extracted using the Gentra Puregene Cell and Tissue kit, and a Qubit 2.0 fluorometer was used to quantify it. TCRbeta rearrangements were sequenced from genomic DNA using the immunoSEQ assay at survey resolution. As for the authors' bioinformatics: In the TCR sequencing data, the smallest productive clonotype frequency that could be detected was 2.59 x 10-5. Only productive TCRbeta rearrangements, defined as complete and in-frame sequences, were included in the analyses. Clonality for each sample was calculated as Simpson clonality in the immunoSEQ Analyzer version 3.0. Clones were binned by frequency as very rare, small, medium, large (1-20%) or hyperexpanded (>20%). Generation probabilities were estimated with OLGA 1.2.3, V-gene circos plots were made with VDJtools, specificities were looked up in VDJdb, and CDR3 motifs were identified with GLIPH. The table comes from immuneACCESS by way of TCRdb, which keeps in-frame sequences with V and J called. Part of the clones is missing from these tables; in studies checked, under half for an unresolved V gene and the rest for unknown reasons. V, J and clone size were drawn from that table, and D and trimming were deduced from the DNA. Across this sample there are approximately 31,000 clones, with 72% seen only once. The leading ten clones occupy approximately 1.9% of the sample.

Details on this clone: Which antigen it targets is not known. The sample holds no much larger clone one base away, and base qualities are not on file.

The TCR originated in a human donor in good health. Sample: CD4+ T cells from blood buffy coats. The V gene is TRBV2 and the J gene is TRBJ2-3, and 12 junction bases match TRBD1. The bases are TGTGCCAGCAGTGTCCGGGACAGGGGGCCAGATACGCAGTATTTT. The translation is CASSVRDRGPDTQYF. The CDR3 plus the reference TRBV2 and TRBJ2-3 genes for the other parts give the full variable domain: EPEVTQTPSHQVTQMGQEVILRCVPISNHLYFYWYRQILGQKVEFLVSFYNNEISEKSEIFDDQFSVERPDGSNFTLKIRSTKLEDSAMYFCASSVRDRGPDTQYFGPGTRLTVL.